Here is one TCR beta chain with its context. Its antigen is unknown. Base qualities are missing; no much larger clone stands one base away. This specimen comes from a study of blood T cell repertoires in COVID-19 (dated by TCRdb to 2018 to 2021). Concerning the study at large: The collaborator samples originated in the United States, Italy and Spain and spanned the acute and convalescent phases of COVID-19. The prospective study material was composed of cDNA or gDNA derived from T cells, B-cell-depleted T cells, or PBMCs. Samples came from the ongoing ImmuneRACE study (first 160 participants) plus 1,254 subjects from 6 global collaborators. The sample metadata nearly always contained a de-identified subject ID, COVID-19 status, age in years and sex. The repertoires were made available in a free public database intended to serve as a resource for research on the immune response to SARS-CoV-2. Deeply sampled blood TCRbeta repertoires from subjects exposed to, actively infected with, or recovered from COVID-19 were included in the dataset. Where available, HLA class I and class II types were taken from metadata supplied by the sample provider and were not determined by assay-based typing. Results the study describes overall, beyond this receptor: The amount of clinical and demographic metadata varied by source and participant and was provided uncurated.

The immunoSEQ Assay, a bias-controlled multiplex PCR, was used to amplify TCRbeta CDR3 regions from genomic DNA. As for the original processing: Within the assay, amplification of reference gene primers was used to estimate how many nucleated cells each sample contained. To quantify the absolute abundance of each unique TCRbeta CDR3 rearrangement, sequence reads were collapsed and filtered. Productive Simpson clonality was computed per sample as the square root of Simpson's diversity index over productive rearrangements. In its TCRdb copy, this immuneACCESS table keeps in-frame sequences only and misses some clones. Where compared with another copy, unresolved V genes explain less than half of these, and the others have no known cause. That table supplies the V and J calls and clone size; D and trimming were determined from the DNA. The sample yields just over 85,000 clones; about 88% were counted once. The ten biggest clones cover 8% to 9.5% of the sample.

The collaborating institutions used their own protocols to collect whole blood in K2EDTA tubes. For TCRbeta analysis, collaborators shipped samples in one of three forms: frozen whole blood, isolated PBMCs, or DNA extracted from either of those sample types. The germline V gene supplies CDR1 MNHEY and CDR2 SVGEGT. The CDR3, cysteine through phenylalanine, is 15 amino acids long. Only the CDR3 DNA is retained, 45 bases long and in frame from the first base. V is pared back by 2 bases and J by 1 base, with 12 bases lying between the germline termini. The sample consisted of peripheral blood. The sequence links TRBV6-2 or TRBV6-3 to TRBJ2-7; 5 matching bases give a weak D call of TRBD2. This sequence was found in a man aged 45-65 years with acute or convalescent COVID-19. The CDR3 sequence is CASSYDGVVSYEQYF. The nucleotides read TGTGCCAGCAGTTACGACGGGGTTGTGTCCTACGAGCAGTACTTC.